Below, 28 T cell receptor beta chains from the same sample are listed, as sequenced in a study of blood T cell repertoires in COVID-19. Produced via immunoSEQ multiplex PCR; TCRdb's table is partial and in-frame only. The table records hundreds of thousands of clones, 85% to 90% of them present only once. The specimen sequenced was peripheral blood. All receptors derive from a man aged 65-85 years with acute or convalescent COVID-19.

CDR3 nucleotide sequence: TGTGCCAGTAGTATCACGGAGTTTTATAGCAATCAGCCCCAGCATTTT. Protein sequence: CASSITEFYSNQPQHF. The chain carries TRBV19 and TRBJ1-5; D is uncertain. CDR1 and CDR2 from the germline V gene are LNHDA and SQIVND (reference sequence). The V end lost 3 bases, the J end lost 0 bases, and 12 bases lay between the germline ends. The CDR3 extends over 16 amino acids.

The chain is built from TRBV18 and TRBJ2-7; 10 bases line up with TRBD1. From germline, CDR1 is KGHSH and CDR2 LQKENI. The CDR3 runs 16 residues. Trimming cost V 1 base and J 2 bases; bases outside gene matches: 5. The CDR3 DNA reads TGTGCCAGCTCACCACGTGGACAGGGGGGGACCTACGAGCAGTACTTC. It encodes CASSPRGQGGTYEQYF.

The chain recombines TRBV29-1 with TRBJ2-3; TRBD1 aligns across 7 bases. J was trimmed by 1 base and V by 4 bases; bases with no gene match: 2. The CDR3 covers 13 residues. Looked up from germline, CDR1 is SQVTM and CDR2 is ANQGSEA. CDR3 in amino acids: CSVGTGRTDTQYF. CDR3 DNA sequence: TGCAGCGTTGGGACAGGCCGCACAGATACGCAGTATTTT.

The chain carries TRBV6-4 and TRBJ1-1; 7 bases map to TRBD1. The CDR3 is made up of 14 amino acids. Unmatched junction bases numbered 10, after V lost 7 bases and J lost 5 bases. Germline V CDR1 and CDR2: MRHNA, SNTAGT. The CDR3 DNA reads as TGTGCCAGCATTTCACAGGGGTGGAATACTGAAGCTTTCTTT. Translated, it gives CASISQGWNTEAFF.

The chain joins TRBV11-2 to TRBJ2-7, with D possibly being TRBD1 (7 bases). V lost 1 base and J lost 4, with 20 bases in between. This CDR3 has 17 amino acids. Germline V lookup: CDR1 SGHAT, CDR2 FQNNGV. The CDR3 nucleotides are TGTGCCAGCAGCTTAGTAGGCGGACAGGTCCGGGGGTACGAGCAGTACTTC. It encodes CASSLVGGQVRGYEQYF.

The gene calls are TRBV7-9 and TRBJ2-7; TRBD2 aligns across 11 bases. V was pared by 5 bases and J by 4 bases, with 7 bases of the junction left unmatched. The germline gives CDR1 SEHNR, CDR2 FQNEAQ (reference sequence). This CDR3 has 15 amino acids. The CDR3 DNA sequence: TGTGCCAGCAGCCTTACGCCTAGCGGGGGGTACGAGCAGTACTTC. Translated, it gives CASSLTPSGGYEQYF.

The chain carries TRBV2 and TRBJ1-6; no firm D call. Germline CDR1 is SNHLY and CDR2 is FYNNEI. The CDR3 totals 13 residues. V was cut by 4 bases and J by 7 bases, with 8 bases left in between. The CDR3 sequence is CASSAFTNSPLHF. For the CDR3, the DNA is TGTGCCAGCAGTGCCTTTACAAATTCACCCCTCCACTTT.

Comment on this clone: The same CDR3 also results from other DNA sequences found in this sample. The chain joins TRBV5-1 to TRBJ2-5; D possibly corresponds to TRBD2 (5 bases). CDR3 length equals 15 residues. Germline CDR1 reads SGHRS; CDR2 reads YFSETQ. V lost 0 bases, J lost 2 bases, and 11 bases lay in between. CDR3 nucleotide sequence: TGCGCCAGCAGCTTGGGTCTAGCAGTGCAAGAGACCCAGTACTTC. Protein product: CASSLGLAVQETQYF.

The rearrangement uses TRBV5-1 and TRBJ2-5; D might be TRBD2 (5 bases). Looked up from germline, CDR1 is SGHRS and CDR2 is YFSETQ. The CDR3 consists of 15 residues. Trimming left V 4 bases short and J 5 bases short, with 18 bases between. CDR3: CASSPLTGSGETQYF. CDR3 nucleotide sequence: TGCGCCAGCAGCCCCCTGACGGGGAGTGGGGAGACCCAGTACTTC.

This chain uses TRBV27 with TRBJ2-2, with D unclear. The CDR3 has 12 amino acids. V gave up 5 bases and J gave up 4 bases, with 5 bases separating them. Germline CDR1 reads MNHEY; CDR2 reads SMNVEV (reference sequence). The CDR3, as DNA: TGTGCCAGCAGTCTCCCCACCGGGGAGCTGTTTTTT. It encodes CASSLPTGELFF.

Remarks on this clone: Other DNA sequences in the same sample also yield this CDR3. The gene calls are TRBV6-5 and TRBJ1-6, with a tentative D call TRBD1 (6 bases). CDR1 MNHEY and CDR2 SVGAGI come from the germline V gene. CDR3 length equals 14 residues. V was clipped by 5 bases and J by 6 bases, with 11 bases between them. In DNA, the CDR3 is TGTGCCAGCAGTCCCGGACAGAGTAATTCACCCCTCCACTTT. This gives the protein CASSPGQSNSPLHF.

The gene calls are TRBV2 and TRBJ1-2, with D possibly matching TRBD1 (6 bases). Germline-derived CDR1 and CDR2 are SNHLY and FYNNEI. This CDR3 has 15 residues. V was pared by 5 bases and J by 4 bases, with 17 bases between. The CDR3 region has the DNA TGTGCCAGCAGTAACACTAGACAGGCGCTCTATGGCTACACCTTC. Its translation: CASSNTRQALYGYTF.

The J gene is TRBJ2-2, the V gene TRBV12-3 or TRBV12-4; TRBD1 aligns across 7 bases. CDR3 length equals 13 residues. The junction had 8 bases not matched to a gene; V was cut back by 4 bases and J by 12 bases. The CDR3 is CASSSLDRRKLFF. CDR3 nucleotide sequence: TGTGCCAGCAGTTCGTTGGACAGGCGAAAGCTGTTTTTT.

Concerning this clone: Relative to the germline gene, one junction end is altered; a read error may explain this. The chain has TRBV7-2 and TRBJ2-5; 13 bases are shared with TRBD2. The CDR3 has 16 residues. CDR1 and CDR2 (germline): SGHTA, FQGNSA. CDR3 residues: CANSRPGLAGQETQYF. The CDR3 nucleotides read TGTGCCAACAGCCGTCCGGGACTAGCGGGGCAAGAGACCCAGTACTTC.

Concerning this clone itself: The same CDR3 can be traced to other DNA sequences in this sample. The genes are TRBV28 and TRBJ1-5; 9 bases are a match to TRBD1. The CDR3 loop spans 14 amino acids. Trimming at V came to 3 bases and at J to 4 bases, leaving 1 base not matched to a gene. Per germline, CDR1 MDHEN and CDR2 SYDVKM. In nucleotides, the CDR3 is TGTGCCAGCAGTTTGACAGGGGGGAATCAGCCCCAGCATTTT. Translation: CASSLTGGNQPQHF.

The chain employs TRBV24-1 and TRBJ2-3; D uncertain. Looked up from germline, CDR1 is KGHDR and CDR2 is SFDVKD. V was trimmed by 5 bases and J by 0 bases, leaving 5 bases between them. The CDR3 runs 13 residues. DNA for the CDR3: TGTGCCACCAGTGTTAGTAGCACAGATACGCAGTATTTT. This translates into CATSVSSTDTQYF.

The J gene is TRBJ2-5, the V gene TRBV5-1; TRBD1 is a possible D gene (5 bases). The CDR3 is 15 residues long. In germline, CDR1 is SGHRS, CDR2 YFSETQ. The V end was cut by 0 bases, the J end by 0 bases, with 9 bases between. CDR3 bases: TGCGCCAGCAGCTTGGGACAGCCCTACCAAGAGACCCAGTACTTC. The encoded protein is CASSLGQPYQETQYF.

The chain uses TRBV24-1 and TRBJ2-2; 7 bases fit TRBD1. V lost 4 bases to trimming and J lost 5 bases; unmatched junction nucleotides: 3. CDR1 and CDR2 from the germline V gene are KGHDR and SFDVKD. The CDR3 extends over 14 amino acids. The CDR3 DNA sequence: TGTGCCACCAGTGACCAACAGGGGACCGGGGAGCTGTTTTTT. The encoded protein is CATSDQQGTGELFF.

The J gene is TRBJ2-5, the V gene TRBV27; tentatively, D is TRBD2 (5 bases). Trimming took off 5 bases at V and 5 bases at J, with 24 bases between the two ends. Germline V gene sequence: CDR1 MNHEY, CDR2 SMNVEV (reference sequence). This CDR3 has 17 residues. CDR3 nucleotide sequence: TGTGCCAGCAGTCCTATTCTAGGACTTCGAAAATCGGAGACCCAGTACTTC. It yields the protein CASSPILGLRKSETQYF.

This clone has a single count. The same CDR3 also results from other DNA sequences found in this sample. V and J are TRBV5-1 and TRBJ2-2, with 11 bases fitting TRBD2. In germline, CDR1 is SGHRS, CDR2 YFSETQ. The CDR3 loop spans 16 amino acids. V lost 0 bases and J lost 2; bases outside the gene matches: 0. The CDR3 loop is CASSLGLAGNTGELFF. The DNA for the CDR3 is TGCGCCAGCAGCTTGGGACTAGCGGGAAACACCGGGGAGCTGTTTTTT.

The rearrangement joins TRBV7-2 to TRBJ1-2, with 11 positions matching TRBD1. Germline values: CDR1 SGHTA, CDR2 FQGNSA. V lost 5 bases to trimming and J lost 7 bases; unmatched junction nucleotides: 6. The CDR3 spans 14 residues. CDR3 nucleotide sequence: TGTGCCAGCAGCCGCACCGGGACAGGGGGTGGCTACACCTTC. It translates to CASSRTGTGGGYTF.

This chain's CDR3 is CASSIPRAPDTQYF. The CDR3 region has the DNA TGTGCCAGTAGTATACCCAGGGCCCCAGATACGCAGTATTTT. The V and J genes are TRBV19 and TRBJ2-3; TRBD1 is a possible D gene (5 bases). Trimming shortened V by 2 bases and J by 4 bases, and 10 bases separated the two germline ends. CDR1 is LNHDA and CDR2 is SQIVND in the germline V gene (reference sequence). The CDR3 length is 14 residues. Full variable domain (missing parts from reference TRBV19 and TRBJ2-3): DGGITQSPKYLFRKEGQNVTLSCEQNLNHDAMYWYRQDPGQGLRLIYYSQIVNDFQKGDIAEGYSVSREKKESFPLTVTSAQKNPTAFYLCASSIPRAPDTQYFGPGTRLTVL.

The rearrangement joins TRBV6-6 to TRBJ2-3; weak D call: TRBD2 (5 bases). The CDR3 totals 15 residues. Germline CDR1 and CDR2: MNHNY and SVGAGI (reference sequence). Trimming cost V 4 bases and J 2 bases, with 13 bases left between them. The CDR3 sequence is CASSSPSGPTDTQYF. The CDR3 DNA is TGTGCCAGCAGTTCCCCCAGCGGCCCCACAGATACGCAGTATTTT.

This clone has only one observation. This chain uses TRBV28 with TRBJ2-7; TRBD1 agrees at 9 bases. The germline CDR1 and CDR2 sequences are MDHEN and SYDVKM. V trimming: 8 bases; J trimming: 3 bases; junction bases outside the gene matches: 11. The CDR3 consists of 15 residues. CDR3 sequence: CASPPGTGFNYEQYF. The CDR3 nucleotides read TGTGCCAGCCCCCCCGGGACAGGGTTTAACTACGAGCAGTACTTC.

A single count supports this clone. V and J are TRBV28 and TRBJ1-1; D is unresolved. The CDR3 contains 11 residues. V was cut by 3 bases and J by 8 bases, with 7 bases left in between. Germline V gene data show CDR1 as MDHEN and CDR2 as SYDVKM. The CDR3 spells CASSFLSEAFF. The DNA of the CDR3 is TGTGCCAGCAGTTTTTTATCGGAAGCTTTCTTT.

The chain carries TRBV6-1 and TRBJ2-7, with 9 bases lining up with TRBD1. The CDR3 has 17 amino acids. Germline V gives CDR1 MNHNS, CDR2 SASEGT. Trimming cost V 1 base and J 3 bases; bases outside gene matches: 10. The CDR3: CASSEVKGGTGYYEQYF. CDR3 nucleotides: TGTGCCAGCAGTGAAGTTAAAGGGGGGACAGGGTACTACGAGCAGTACTTC.

This chain connects TRBV28 to TRBJ1-2; the D is unclear. Germline CDR1 reads MDHEN; CDR2 reads SYDVKM. This CDR3 is built from 14 residues. The V and J ends lost 6 bases and 8 bases respectively, with 19 bases between them. CDR3 sequence reads: CASSPSEAGGGYTF. DNA of the CDR3: TGTGCCAGCAGCCCTAGCGAGGCAGGAGGGGGCTACACCTTC.

The chain links TRBV3-1 (or the pseudogene TRBV3-2) to TRBJ2-7; 12 nucleotides match TRBD2. The germline V gene encodes CDR1 LGHDT and CDR2 YNNKEL (reference sequence). Trimming at V came to 3 bases and at J to 2 bases, leaving 2 bases not matched to a gene. The CDR3 is 15 amino acids. CDR3 bases: TGTGCCAGCAGCCATCCTAGCGGGGGGGCCTACGAGCAGTACTTC. It encodes CASSHPSGGAYEQYF.